The 2 T cell receptor beta chains below come from one sample, sequenced in a study of cytomegalovirus exposure and HLA in healthy donors. Measured with immunoSEQ multiplex PCR; TCRdb has only the in-frame clones, and not every one. The table has over 130,000 clones, about 87% seen once; the top ten hold roughly 9%. The sequencing sample was made of PBMCs. These receptors all come from a man between 18 and 29 years old in good health and CMV-seropositive.

The CDR3 region has the DNA TGTGCCAGCCGCGTCTCTAGAGGGTACGGGAACACCATATATTTT. Translation gives CASRVSRGYGNTIYF. The chain recombines TRBV11-2 with TRBJ1-3, with D unresolved. The CDR3 is made up of 15 amino acids. CDR1 is SGHAT and CDR2 is FQNNGV in the germline V gene. V was trimmed by 8 bases and J by 7 bases, leaving 21 bases between them.

This clone was observed once. The rearrangement links TRBV18 to TRBJ2-1; 11 bases line up with TRBD1. In germline, CDR1 is KGHSH, CDR2 LQKENI. The length of the CDR3 is 15 residues. The V segment lost 8 bases and the J segment 6 bases; nucleotides outside the gene matches: 9. CDR3 nucleotides: TGTGCCAGCATCTCCGGGACAGGGGGGATCAATGAGCAGTTCTTC. This gives the protein CASISGTGGINEQFF.